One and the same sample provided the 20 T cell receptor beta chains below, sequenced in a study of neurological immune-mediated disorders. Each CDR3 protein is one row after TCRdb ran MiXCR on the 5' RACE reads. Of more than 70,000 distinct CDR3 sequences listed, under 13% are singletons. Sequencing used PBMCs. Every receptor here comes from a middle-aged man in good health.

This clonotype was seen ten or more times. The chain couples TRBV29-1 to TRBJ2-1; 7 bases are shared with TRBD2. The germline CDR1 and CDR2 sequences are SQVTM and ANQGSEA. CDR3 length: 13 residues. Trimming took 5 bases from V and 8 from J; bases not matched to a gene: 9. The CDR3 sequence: CSVRGLGRDEQFF. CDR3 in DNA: TGCAGCGTTCGAGGGCTAGGGAGGGATGAGCAGTTCTTC.

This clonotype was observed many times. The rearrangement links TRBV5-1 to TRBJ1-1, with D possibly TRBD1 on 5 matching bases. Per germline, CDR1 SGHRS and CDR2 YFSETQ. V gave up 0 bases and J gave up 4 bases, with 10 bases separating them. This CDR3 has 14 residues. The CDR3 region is CASSLGSGGTEAFF. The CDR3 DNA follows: TGCGCCAGCAGCTTGGGGTCCGGGGGCACTGAAGCTTTCTTT.

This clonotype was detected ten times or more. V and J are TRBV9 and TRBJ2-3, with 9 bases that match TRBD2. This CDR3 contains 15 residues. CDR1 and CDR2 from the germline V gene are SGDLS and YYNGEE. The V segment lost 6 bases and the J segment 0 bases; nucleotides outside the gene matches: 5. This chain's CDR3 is CASTSGVKSTDTQYF. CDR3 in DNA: TGTGCCAGCACTAGCGGGGTCAAAAGCACAGATACGCAGTATTTT.

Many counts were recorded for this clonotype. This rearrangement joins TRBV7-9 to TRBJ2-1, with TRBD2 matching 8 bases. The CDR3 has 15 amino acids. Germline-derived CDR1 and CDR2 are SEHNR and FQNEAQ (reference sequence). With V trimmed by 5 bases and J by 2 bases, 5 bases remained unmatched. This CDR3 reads CASSTGLGAYNEQFF. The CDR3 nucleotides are TGTGCCAGCAGCACGGGACTAGGGGCCTACAATGAGCAGTTCTTC.

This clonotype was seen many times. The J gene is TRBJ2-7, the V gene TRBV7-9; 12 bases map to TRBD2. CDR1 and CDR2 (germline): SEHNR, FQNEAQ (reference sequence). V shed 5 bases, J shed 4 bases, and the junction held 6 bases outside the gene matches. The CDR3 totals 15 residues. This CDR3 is CASSREGLAGYEQYF. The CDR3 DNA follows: TGTGCCAGCAGCCGCGAGGGACTAGCGGGTTACGAGCAGTACTTC.

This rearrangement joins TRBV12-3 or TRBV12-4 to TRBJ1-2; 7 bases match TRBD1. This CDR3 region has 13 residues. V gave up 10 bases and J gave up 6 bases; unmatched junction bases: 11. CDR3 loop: CATDREGEDGYTF. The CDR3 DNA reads TGTGCCACCGACAGGGAAGGGGAAGATGGCTACACCTTC.

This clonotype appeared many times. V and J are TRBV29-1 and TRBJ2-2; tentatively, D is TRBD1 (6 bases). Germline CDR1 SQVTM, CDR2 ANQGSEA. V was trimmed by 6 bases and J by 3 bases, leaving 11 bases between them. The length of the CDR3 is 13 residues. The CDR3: CSVERQDTGELFF. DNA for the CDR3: TGCAGCGTAGAGCGACAGGACACCGGGGAGCTGTTTTTT.

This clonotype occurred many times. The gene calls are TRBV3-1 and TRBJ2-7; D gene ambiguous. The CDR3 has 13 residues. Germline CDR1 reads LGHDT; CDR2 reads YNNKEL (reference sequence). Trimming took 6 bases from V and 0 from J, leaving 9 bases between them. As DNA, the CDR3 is TGTGCCAGCAGTCGCGCCGGCTCCTACGAGCAGTACTTC. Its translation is CASSRAGSYEQYF.

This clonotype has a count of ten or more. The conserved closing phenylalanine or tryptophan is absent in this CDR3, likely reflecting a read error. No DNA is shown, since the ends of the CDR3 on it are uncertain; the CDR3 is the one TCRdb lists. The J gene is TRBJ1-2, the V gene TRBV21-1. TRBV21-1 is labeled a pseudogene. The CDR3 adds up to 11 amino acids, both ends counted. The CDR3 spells CASSKVKEGRD.

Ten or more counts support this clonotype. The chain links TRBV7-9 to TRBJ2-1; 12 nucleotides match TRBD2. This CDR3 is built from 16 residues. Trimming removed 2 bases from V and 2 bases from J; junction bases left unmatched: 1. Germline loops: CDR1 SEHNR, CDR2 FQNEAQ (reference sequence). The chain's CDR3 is CASSLSSGGAYNEQFF. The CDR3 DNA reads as TGTGCCAGCAGCTTATCTAGCGGGGGGGCCTACAATGAGCAGTTCTTC.

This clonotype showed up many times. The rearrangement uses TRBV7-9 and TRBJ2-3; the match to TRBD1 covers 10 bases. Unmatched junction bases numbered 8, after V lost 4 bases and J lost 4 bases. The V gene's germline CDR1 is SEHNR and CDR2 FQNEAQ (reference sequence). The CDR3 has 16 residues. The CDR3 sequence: CASSSGQGEVPDTQYF. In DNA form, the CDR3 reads TGTGCCAGCAGCTCCGGACAGGGGGAAGTTCCAGATACGCAGTATTTT.

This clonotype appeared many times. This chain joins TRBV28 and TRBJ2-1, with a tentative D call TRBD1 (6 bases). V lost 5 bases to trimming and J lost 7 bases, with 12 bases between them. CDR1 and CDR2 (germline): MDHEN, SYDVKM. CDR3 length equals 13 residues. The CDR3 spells CASSTDSLNEQFF. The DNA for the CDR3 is TGTGCCAGCAGTACGGACAGTTTGAATGAGCAGTTCTTC. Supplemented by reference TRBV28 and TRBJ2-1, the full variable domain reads DVKVTQSSRYLVKRTGEKVFLECVQDMDHENMFWYRQDPGLGLRLIYFSYDVKMKEKGDIPEGYSVSREKKERFSLILESASTNQTSMYLCASSTDSLNEQFFGPGTRLTVL.

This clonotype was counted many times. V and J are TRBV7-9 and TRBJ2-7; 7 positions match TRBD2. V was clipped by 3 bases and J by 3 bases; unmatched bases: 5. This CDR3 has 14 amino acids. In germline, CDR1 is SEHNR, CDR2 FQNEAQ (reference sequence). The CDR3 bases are TGTGCCAGCAGCTTTCCACCTAGCGGCTACGAGCAGTACTTC. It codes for CASSFPPSGYEQYF.

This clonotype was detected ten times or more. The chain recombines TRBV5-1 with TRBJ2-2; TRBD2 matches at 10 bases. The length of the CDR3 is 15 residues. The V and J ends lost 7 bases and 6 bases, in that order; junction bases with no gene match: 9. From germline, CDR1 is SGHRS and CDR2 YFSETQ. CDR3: CASLPLAGGSGELFF. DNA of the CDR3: TGCGCCAGCCTACCATTAGCGGGAGGATCCGGGGAGCTGTTTTTT.

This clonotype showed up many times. CDR3 nucleotides: TGTGCCAGCTCACCATCGCGGGGTAACTACGAGCAGTACTTC. Translated: CASSPSRGNYEQYF. The chain carries TRBV18 and TRBJ2-7; D perhaps matches TRBD2 (6 bases). Germline-derived CDR1 and CDR2 are KGHSH and LQKENI. The CDR3 sequence is 14 residues long. Trimming removed 2 bases at V and 3 bases at J, with 11 bases between.

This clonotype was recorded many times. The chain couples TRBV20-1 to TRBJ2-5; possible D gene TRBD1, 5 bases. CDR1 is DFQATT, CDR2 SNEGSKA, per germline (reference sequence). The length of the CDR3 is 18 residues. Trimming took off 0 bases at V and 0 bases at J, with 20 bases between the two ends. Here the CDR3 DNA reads TGCAGTGCTAGAGATTTGGGGCCCAGTGGTGGGAACCAAGAGACCCAGTACTTC. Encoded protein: CSARDLGPSGGNQETQYF.

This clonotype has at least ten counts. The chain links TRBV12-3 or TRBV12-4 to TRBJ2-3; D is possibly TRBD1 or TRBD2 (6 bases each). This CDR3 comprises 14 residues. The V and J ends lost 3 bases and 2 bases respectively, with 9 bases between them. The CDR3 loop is CASSFWGATDTQYF. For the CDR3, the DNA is TGTGCCAGCAGTTTTTGGGGGGCCACAGATACGCAGTATTTT.

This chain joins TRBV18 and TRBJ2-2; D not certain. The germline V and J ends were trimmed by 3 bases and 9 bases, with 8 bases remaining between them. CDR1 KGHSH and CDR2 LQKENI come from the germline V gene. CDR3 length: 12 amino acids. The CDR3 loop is CASSPSQRELFF. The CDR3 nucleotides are TGTGCCAGCTCACCCAGCCAACGGGAGCTGTTTTTT.

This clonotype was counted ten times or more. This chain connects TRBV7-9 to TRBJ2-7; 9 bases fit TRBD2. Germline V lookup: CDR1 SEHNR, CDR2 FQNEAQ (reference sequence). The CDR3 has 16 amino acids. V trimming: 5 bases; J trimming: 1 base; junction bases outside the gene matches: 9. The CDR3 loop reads CASSPSGGPMSYEQYF. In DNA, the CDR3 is TGTGCCAGCAGCCCGAGCGGGGGGCCGATGTCCTACGAGCAGTACTTC.

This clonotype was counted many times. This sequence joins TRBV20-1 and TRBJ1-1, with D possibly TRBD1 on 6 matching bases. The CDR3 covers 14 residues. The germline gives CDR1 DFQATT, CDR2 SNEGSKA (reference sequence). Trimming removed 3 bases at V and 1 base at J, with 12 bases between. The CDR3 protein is CSASLGTTNTEAFF. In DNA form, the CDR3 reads TGCAGTGCTAGCCTCGGGACAACGAACACTGAAGCTTTCTTT.